This passage covers 14 T cell receptor beta chains from one sample sequenced in a study of blood T cells in healthy people across ages. Primers used in a second PCR of about 6 to 12 cycles were a sample-barcoded 5' primer and a J-beta primer mix. TCRdb recomputed calls from the 5' RACE reads with MiXCR, one row per CDR3 protein. The data show under 750,000 distinct CDR3 sequences, 40% to 50% seen once. The sequencing input was blood. The receptors originated from a man older than 75 in good health.

CDR3 nucleotide sequence: TGTGCCAGCAGCCAAGAGTCGACCAGTACTGGGGCCAACGTCCTGACTTTC. Translation: CASSQESTSTGANVLTF. This chain uses TRBV7-2 with TRBJ2-6; D unclear. V was pared by 5 bases and J by 2 bases, with 16 bases between. CDR3 size: 17 residues. Per the germline V gene, CDR1 is SGHTA and CDR2 is FQGNSA.

As to this clonotype: Compared with germline, one end of the junction differs, possibly owing to a read error. The chain combines TRBV7-7 with TRBJ2-2; D is uncertain. Germline V gene sequence: CDR1 SSHAT, CDR2 FNYEAQ (reference sequence). The CDR3 is 12 residues long. The CDR3 bases are TGTGCTAGCAGCACGACGACGGGGGAGCTGTTTTTT. Its translation is CASSTTTGELFF.

The chain is built from TRBV6-6 and TRBJ2-7; 9 bases are a match to TRBD1. The CDR3 is 13 residues long. The trim removed 6 bases at V and 7 bases at J, leaving 7 bases unmatched. Per germline, CDR1 MNHNY and CDR2 SVGAGI (reference sequence). DNA for the CDR3: TGTGCCAGCAGAAGGGACAGGGCAAGGGAGCAGTACTTC. This codes for CASRRDRAREQYF.

This clonotype was picked up a small number of times. The chain has TRBV7-2 and TRBJ1-2; no clear D gene. Germline assignment: CDR1 SGHTA and CDR2 FQGNSA. The ends were cut back, 4 bases at V and 8 bases at J, with 23 bases in the middle. CDR3 size: 16 residues. CDR3 sequence: CASSSFTGLTPYGYTF. The CDR3 nucleotides read TGTGCCAGCAGCTCTTTCACCGGCCTAACACCCTACGGCTACACCTTC.

Concerning this clonotype: One junction end disagrees with the germline gene, perhaps due to a read error. V is TRBV12-3 or TRBV12-4 and J is TRBJ1-1, with D possibly being TRBD1 (5 bases). This CDR3 contains 15 residues. The CDR3 nucleotides are TGCGCCAGCGGGGAAGACAGCGGATTTTACGCTGAAGCTTTCTTT. Translated, it gives CASGEDSGFYAEAFF.

The chain employs TRBV4-1 and TRBJ1-2, with D hard to call. V dropped 1 base and J dropped 4 bases, with 13 bases sitting between them. The CDR3 extends over 15 amino acids. Germline CDR1 MGHRA, CDR2 YSYEKL. The CDR3 is CASSQAPRTIYGYTF. CDR3 coding DNA: TGCGCCAGCAGCCAAGCCCCCCGGACGATCTATGGCTACACCTTC.

This rearrangement joins TRBV6-2 or TRBV6-3 to TRBJ1-5, with TRBD1 matching over 12 bases. In germline, CDR1 is MNHEY, CDR2 SVGEGT. This CDR3 has 18 amino acids. V was pared by 3 bases and J by 7 bases, with 13 bases of the junction left unmatched. The CDR3 bases are TGTGCCAGCAGTTATCATCCCGCCGGGACAGGGGGCCGACAGCCCCAGCATTTT. Residues: CASSYHPAGTGGRQPQHF.

This clonotype turned up a few times. V gene TRBV29-1 combines with J gene TRBJ2-1; 9 nucleotides line up with TRBD1. Germline lookup yields CDR1 SQVTM and CDR2 ANQGSEA. Unmatched junction bases numbered 6, after V lost 5 bases and J lost 7 bases. This CDR3 comprises 13 residues. The CDR3 loop is CSVPGQGRNEQFF. The CDR3, as DNA: TGCAGCGTTCCGGGACAGGGTCGGAATGAGCAGTTCTTC.

The J gene is TRBJ1-1, the V gene TRBV6-5, with D possibly matching TRBD1 (5 bases). The CDR3 is made up of 11 amino acids. CDR1 MNHEY and CDR2 SVGAGI come from the germline V gene. Trimming shortened V by 6 bases and J by 7 bases, and 9 bases separated the two germline ends. The chain's CDR3 is CASRTDNEAFF. The CDR3 nucleotides are TGTGCCAGCAGGACAGATAATGAAGCTTTCTTT.

The chain uses TRBV9 and TRBJ2-7; D is perhaps TRBD1 or TRBD2 (5 bases each). V was trimmed by 2 bases and J by 0 bases, leaving 9 bases between them. Germline CDR1 reads SGDLS; CDR2 reads YYNGEE. This CDR3 has 14 residues. CDR3 sequence reads: CASSVSGTSYEQYF. CDR3 coding DNA: TGTGCCAGCAGCGTTTCAGGGACCTCCTACGAGCAGTACTTC.

This clonotype turned up a few times. The rearrangement uses TRBV29-1 and TRBJ2-4; 7 bases line up with TRBD1. V lost 5 bases, J lost 3 bases, and 4 bases stayed unmatched. CDR3 length: 13 amino acids. Looked up from germline, CDR1 is SQVTM and CDR2 is ANQGSEA. The CDR3 spells CSVPGTDKNIQYF. The CDR3 nucleotides are TGCAGCGTTCCCGGGACAGACAAAAACATTCAGTACTTC.

The CDR3 DNA is TGTGCCAGCAGCAGGGGGACAGAAAATTCCTACAATGAGCAGTTCTTC. It encodes CASSRGTENSYNEQFF. V is TRBV21-1 and J is TRBJ2-1; the D call of TRBD1 is as the table states it, not checked on the DNA. TRBV21-1 is a documented pseudogene. The CDR3 is made up of 16 amino acids.

A remark on this clonotype: This may stem from a read error, because a much larger clone lies one nucleotide away. The chain combines TRBV6-5 with TRBJ2-6, with 7 bases lining up with TRBD1. The CDR3 consists of 16 residues. Germline assignment: CDR1 MNHEY and CDR2 SVGAGI. The CDR3 DNA sequence: TGTGCCGGCAGTAACAGTGGGACAGCTGGGGCCAACGTCCTGACTTTC. This encodes CAGSNSGTAGANVLTF.

The chain combines TRBV4-3 with TRBJ2-6, with D perhaps TRBD1 (5 bases). Germline assignment: CDR1 LGHNA and CDR2 YSLEER. CDR3 length: 15 residues. V was pared by 0 bases and J by 5 bases, with 8 bases between. The CDR3: CASSQEWGWANVLTF. CDR3 bases: TGCGCCAGCAGCCAAGAGTGGGGCTGGGCCAACGTCCTGACTTTC.